The next 25 T cell receptor beta chains were all read from a single sample in a study of T cell repertoires in cytomegalovirus infection. The antigens of these receptors remain unknown. TCRdb analysed the reads with MiXCR anew, one entry per CDR3 protein. In the table there are about a million distinct CDR3 sequences, 30% to 40% of which are singletons. This material consisted of cultured CD8+ T cells from PBMCs, taken from culture after CMV antigen stimulation. The receptor set was obtained from a human donor in good health (CMV status not recorded). Some clones in this sample may be carry-over from other donors' samples.

J is TRBJ2-7 and V is TRBV20-1; 13 positions match TRBD2. The V gene's germline CDR1 is DFQATT and CDR2 SNEGSKA (reference sequence). This CDR3 region has 19 residues. J lost 0 bases, V lost 0 bases, and 11 bases had no gene match. CDR3 coding DNA: TGCAGTGCTAGAGATGGGGGACTAGCGGGGCCCTCCCTCTCCTACGAGCAGTACTTC. It translates to CSARDGGLAGPSLSYEQYF.

The rearrangement uses TRBV27 and TRBJ1-1, with D possibly being TRBD1 (6 bases). Trimming took off 7 bases at V and 2 bases at J, with 14 bases between the two ends. Per germline, CDR1 MNHEY and CDR2 SMNVEV (reference sequence). This CDR3 region has 14 residues. This CDR3 reads CASTPKGGNTEAFF. DNA for the CDR3: TGTGCCAGCACCCCGAAGGGGGGAAACACTGAAGCTTTCTTT.

The rearrangement joins TRBV29-1 to TRBJ1-3; D perhaps matches TRBD1 (6 bases). Trimming pared 3 bases from V and 3 bases from J, leaving 15 bases between. CDR3 length: 15 residues. CDR1 and CDR2 (germline): SQVTM, ANQGSEA. CDR3 coding DNA: TGCAGCGTTGACCTACTGGACAGACATGGAAACACCATATATTTT. Its translation is CSVDLLDRHGNTIYF. Filled out from reference TRBV29-1 and TRBJ1-3, the complete variable domain reads SAVISQKPSRDICQRGTSLTIQCQVDSQVTMMFWYRQQPGQSLTLIATANQGSEATYESGFVIDKFPISRPNLTFSTLTVSNMSPEDSSIYLCSVDLLDRHGNTIYFGEGSWLTVV.

Concerning this clonotype itself: A clone one base away is much larger, so this may be a read error. The rearrangement joins TRBV7-8 to TRBJ1-2; D gene unclear. Germline lookup yields CDR1 SGHVS and CDR2 FQNEAQ. This CDR3 is built from 15 residues. CDR3 amino acids: CAGSLASQFNYGYTF. The CDR3 DNA follows: TGTGCCGGCAGCTTAGCGTCACAGTTTAACTATGGCTACACCTTC.

The chain employs TRBV20-1 and TRBJ2-1; D call uncertain. Germline loops: CDR1 DFQATT, CDR2 SNEGSKA (reference sequence). CDR3 length: 13 residues. Between the trimmed V and J ends, which lost 1 base and 8 bases, there was a span of 12 bases. For the CDR3, the DNA is TGCAGTGCTAGAGTGGCTATCGTGGATGAGCAGTTCTTC. Its translation is CSARVAIVDEQFF.

The sample holds one count of this clonotype. The chain carries TRBV7-6 and TRBJ2-2; no definite D call. Germline CDR1 reads SGHVS; CDR2 reads FNYEAQ. This CDR3 spans 13 amino acids. The CDR3 DNA sequence: TGTGTCAGTTCGATTCGGCTACCCGGGGAGCTGTTTTTT. Its translation is CVSSIRLPGELFF.

The chain links TRBV28 to TRBJ2-1; TRBD2 might be the D (7 bases). Deletions cut 5 bases from V and 5 bases from J, with 19 bases between. The CDR3 totals 16 residues. Germline assignment: CDR1 MDHEN and CDR2 SYDVKM. In DNA form, the CDR3 reads TGTGCCAGCAGTGTTCAGGGGAGGGGAATCCACAATGAGCAGTTCTTC. Encoded protein: CASSVQGRGIHNEQFF.

This clonotype was picked up a small number of times. The J gene is TRBJ1-3, the V gene TRBV27; D perhaps matches TRBD1 (6 bases). Germline CDR1 and CDR2: MNHEY and SMNVEV (reference sequence). The ends were cut back, 6 bases at V and 4 bases at J, with 16 bases in the middle. CDR3 length: 15 amino acids. DNA for the CDR3: TGTGCCAGCAGCCTATCGCAGGGGCTCGGAAACACCATATATTTT. This sequence encodes CASSLSQGLGNTIYF.

The chain uses TRBV6-1 and TRBJ2-1; 10 bases line up with TRBD1. CDR3 length: 14 amino acids. Looked up from germline, CDR1 is MNHNS and CDR2 is SASEGT. Trimming removed 6 bases from V and 8 bases from J; junction bases left unmatched: 7. The CDR3 sequence: CASRPGTGADEQFF. For the CDR3, the DNA is TGTGCCAGCAGACCCGGGACAGGGGCGGATGAGCAGTTCTTC.

This clonotype was seen ten or more times. The rearrangement joins TRBV7-2 to TRBJ2-7; 7 bases agree with TRBD2. With 1 base clipped from V and 4 bases from J, the junction kept 10 bases outside the gene matches. CDR1 and CDR2 from the germline V gene are SGHTA and FQGNSA. The CDR3 extends over 16 amino acids. CDR3 residues: CASSLERASGYYEQYF. In DNA, the CDR3 is TGTGCCAGCAGCTTAGAACGGGCTAGCGGATATTACGAGCAGTACTTC.

This clonotype was observed a handful of times. The genes are TRBV27 and TRBJ1-2; a possible D gene is TRBD1 (5 bases). The length of the CDR3 is 16 residues. Germline lookup yields CDR1 MNHEY and CDR2 SMNVEV (reference sequence). Trimming removed 5 bases from V and 6 bases from J, with 22 bases in between. CDR3 sequence (DNA): TGTGCCAGCAGTCTCGTTCAGGGAGGACTGAGGGATGGCTACACCTTC. It translates to CASSLVQGGLRDGYTF.

This clonotype was observed a handful of times. The V and J genes are TRBV20-1 and TRBJ2-3; no clear D. V lost 1 base and J lost 6, with 17 bases in between. CDR1 is DFQATT and CDR2 is SNEGSKA in the germline V gene (reference sequence). There are 15 residues in the CDR3. The CDR3 is CSARGERLAPDTQYF. The CDR3 coding sequence is TGCAGTGCTAGAGGAGAGCGACTCGCTCCTGATACGCAGTATTTT.

The chain combines TRBV6-5 with TRBJ2-7; D perhaps matches TRBD2 (5 bases). The CDR3 contains 15 residues. V was shortened by 2 bases and J by 3 bases, with 14 bases between the two germline ends. Germline V gene sequence: CDR1 MNHEY, CDR2 SVGAGI. The CDR3 here is CASSYKLADIYEQYV. The CDR3 coding sequence is TGTGCCAGCAGTTACAAGCTAGCTGACATCTACGAGCAGTACGTC.

This clonotype was seen at least ten times. The gene calls are TRBV7-6 and TRBJ2-1; D is unclear. V gave up 5 bases and J gave up 9 bases, with 20 bases separating them. Germline V CDR1 and CDR2: SGHVS, FNYEAQ. This CDR3 contains 15 residues. Here the CDR3 reads CASSRGKIEAGEQFF. For the CDR3, the DNA is TGTGCCAGCAGCCGAGGAAAGATAGAGGCAGGTGAGCAGTTCTTC.

The chain uses TRBV20-1 and TRBJ1-6; D unresolved. In germline, CDR1 is DFQATT, CDR2 SNEGSKA (reference sequence). The ends were cut back, 4 bases at V and 7 bases at J, with 8 bases in the middle. This CDR3 region has 12 residues. The CDR3 is CSAKTANSPLHF. The DNA for the CDR3 is TGCAGTGCTAAGACGGCCAATTCACCCCTCCACTTT.

The chain joins TRBV7-6 to TRBJ1-5; D is unclear. Per germline, CDR1 SGHVS and CDR2 FNYEAQ. V gave up 5 bases and J gave up 2 bases, with 13 bases separating them. The CDR3 runs to 15 residues. The DNA for the CDR3 is TGTGCCAGCAGCCCAATAGAAAGGGGCAATCAGCCCCAGCATTTT. Protein sequence: CASSPIERGNQPQHF.

This clonotype was observed many times. The chain combines TRBV6-5 with TRBJ1-1, with D uncertain. Trimming removed 2 bases from V and 7 bases from J, with 11 bases in between. CDR1 is MNHEY, CDR2 SVGAGI, per germline. This CDR3 contains 13 residues. The CDR3 region is CASSYMAGSEAFF. The CDR3 nucleotides are TGTGCCAGCAGTTACATGGCCGGGAGTGAAGCTTTCTTT.

A remark on this clonotype: At one end the junction does not follow the germline gene, possibly because of a read error. This sequence joins TRBV7-2 and TRBJ2-2; a weak D match, TRBD2 (7 bases). This CDR3 region has 14 residues. CDR1 is SGHTA and CDR2 is FQGNSA in the germline V gene. The chain's CDR3 is CANSLGGGTGELFF. The DNA of the CDR3 is TGTGCCAACAGCTTAGGGGGGGGGACCGGGGAGCTGTTTTTT.

This chain links TRBV9 with TRBJ2-1, with D tentatively TRBD2 (6 bases). The CDR3 covers 15 residues. V dropped 0 bases and J dropped 4 bases, with 11 bases sitting between them. Germline CDR1 SGDLS, CDR2 YYNGEE. The CDR3 spells CASSVVFGGYNEQFF. CDR3 DNA: TGTGCCAGCAGCGTAGTTTTCGGAGGGTACAATGAGCAGTTCTTC.

This clonotype appeared a few times. The genes are TRBV12-3 or TRBV12-4 and TRBJ1-4; 9 positions agree with TRBD1. The CDR3 totals 14 residues. Germline trimming cut 4 bases from V and 7 bases from J; bases unmatched to any gene: 4. CDR3 sequence reads: CASSWGQGAEKLFF. CDR3 nucleotide sequence: TGTGCCAGCAGTTGGGGACAGGGAGCTGAAAAACTGTTTTTT.

The chain couples TRBV6-2 or TRBV6-3 to TRBJ2-7, with no clear D. CDR3 length: 15 residues. CDR1 is MNHEY and CDR2 is SVGEGT in the germline V gene. The germline V and J ends were trimmed by 5 bases and 0 bases, with 14 bases remaining between them. CDR3 DNA sequence: TGTGCCAGCAGTCAACAGTCGAAGAGCTCCTACGAGCAGTACTTC. It encodes CASSQQSKSSYEQYF.

The CDR3 sequence: CASSLDSWTSMNTEAFF. In DNA form, the CDR3 reads TGTGCCAGCAGTTTAGACAGTTGGACTTCCATGAACACTGAAGCTTTCTTT. This rearrangement joins TRBV5-4 to TRBJ1-1, with D possibly being TRBD1 (5 bases). The CDR3 loop spans 17 amino acids. CDR1 is SGHNT and CDR2 is YYREEE in the germline V gene (reference sequence). V was shortened by 5 bases and J by 0 bases, with 20 bases between the two germline ends.

A word on this clonotype: A much larger clone sits a single nucleotide away, making a read error possible. The rearrangement joins TRBV6-1 to TRBJ2-3; 7 bases line up with TRBD2. Germline CDR1 reads MNHNS; CDR2 reads SASEGT. The CDR3 loop spans 16 amino acids. CDR3 in DNA: TGTGCCAGCAGTGAAGCACGCGGGGGATCCACAGATACGGAGTATTTT. Its protein product is CASSEARGGSTDTEYF.

This clonotype came up a few times. The gene calls are TRBV6-8 and TRBJ2-3; 11 nucleotides line up with TRBD2. This CDR3 is built from 18 residues. The germline V gene encodes CDR1 MNHGY and CDR2 SAAAGT. Losses at the gene ends were 0 bases for V and 5 bases for J; bases not matched to a gene: 10. The CDR3 is CASSYSSSGGTQGDTQYF. CDR3 sequence (DNA): TGTGCCAGCAGTTACTCGTCTAGCGGGGGGACTCAGGGAGATACGCAGTATTTT.

The chain employs TRBV5-6 and TRBJ2-7, with 8 bases matching TRBD2. V lost 4 bases, J lost 0 bases, and 12 bases stayed unmatched. The germline CDR1 and CDR2 sequences are SGHDT and YYEEEE. This CDR3 spans 17 amino acids. The CDR3 sequence is CASSPKNGRGVSYEQYF. The CDR3 DNA sequence: TGTGCCAGCAGCCCGAAGAACGGGCGGGGGGTCTCCTACGAGCAGTACTTC.